This entry lists 30 T cell receptor beta chains sequenced from one sample in a study of cytomegalovirus exposure and HLA in healthy donors. Vbeta (60) and Jbeta (13) primers were used in the PCR. Here immunoSEQ multiplex PCR was the method, and the copy in TCRdb shows in-frame clones only, minus some. The sample has 55,000 to 80,000 clones; 65% to 90% are singletons. The specimen sequenced was PBMCs. These receptors all stem from a female donor in good health and CMV-seronegative.

The chain uses TRBV23-1 and TRBJ1-4, with 11 bases aligning to TRBD1. TRBV23-1 has ORF status, its function being uncertain. V shed 7 bases and J 13 bases; nucleotides not matched to a gene: 8. The CDR3 sequence is 13 residues long. The CDR3 DNA follows: TGCGCCAGCAAAGGACAGGGGGCGAGTAGACTGTTTTTT. Translation gives CASKGQGASRLFF.

The chain carries TRBV27 and TRBJ1-2, with TRBD1 as a possible D gene (6 bases). V was trimmed by 5 bases and J by 5 bases, leaving 12 bases between them. The CDR3 spans 13 residues. The germline V gene encodes CDR1 MNHEY and CDR2 SMNVEV (reference sequence). The CDR3 region is CASSGQSLYGYTF. Here the CDR3 DNA reads TGTGCCAGCAGTGGACAGTCACTATATGGCTACACCTTC.

This sequence joins TRBV10-1 and TRBJ2-3, with 11 bases aligning to TRBD2. J gave up 6 bases and V 7 bases, and 9 bases lay outside the gene matches. This CDR3 is built from 15 residues. CDR1 and CDR2 (germline): WNHNN, SYGVQD (reference sequence). The CDR3 spells CASNCSGGAWDTQYF. Here the CDR3 DNA reads TGCGCCAGCAATTGTAGCGGGGGGGCCTGGGATACGCAGTATTTT.

V usage is TRBV7-2 and J usage is TRBJ2-7; 11 nucleotides match TRBD2. The V gene's germline CDR1 is SGHTA and CDR2 FQGNSA. CDR3 length equals 18 residues. The trim removed 4 bases at V and 1 base at J, leaving 12 bases unmatched. The CDR3 DNA is TGTGCCAGCAGCTCCCAGCGGGCTAGCGGGAGGTCTTCCTACGAGCAGTACTTC. This gives the protein CASSSQRASGRSSYEQYF.

The chain is built from TRBV9 and TRBJ2-7; 7 bases agree with TRBD1. Germline V gene sequence: CDR1 SGDLS, CDR2 YYNGEE. V was pared by 3 bases and J by 3 bases, with 3 bases of the junction left unmatched. CDR3 length: 13 amino acids. The CDR3, as DNA: TGTGCCAGCAGCGGAGGACAGGTCTACGAGCAGTACTTC. Translating gives CASSGGQVYEQYF.

This clone came up once. This chain connects TRBV30 to TRBJ1-4, with 9 bases that match TRBD1. This CDR3 is built from 13 residues. Germline lookup yields CDR1 GTSNPN and CDR2 SVGIG (reference sequence). V lost 4 bases to trimming and J lost 8 bases; unmatched junction nucleotides: 5. In DNA, the CDR3 is TGTGCCTGGAACCGTGACAGGGGGGAAAAACTGTTTTTT. Translating gives CAWNRDRGEKLFF.

This clone was detected only once. CDR3 sequence (DNA): TGTGCCAGCAGCTTTACGCAGGGGGCCTACGAGCAGTACTTC. It yields the protein CASSFTQGAYEQYF. The chain recombines TRBV7-2 with TRBJ2-7, with TRBD1 identical over 7 bases. Germline V CDR1 and CDR2: SGHTA, FQGNSA. The CDR3 spans 14 residues. V was clipped by 3 bases and J by 2 bases; unmatched bases: 4.

The rearrangement links TRBV29-1 to TRBJ2-5; 8 nucleotides align to TRBD1. This CDR3 spans 14 amino acids. Germline CDR1 reads SQVTM; CDR2 reads ANQGSEA. Trimming cost V 1 base and J 4 bases; bases outside gene matches: 5. Written as DNA, the CDR3 is TGCAGCGTTGAAGGGCAGGGGGCTGGAGAGACCCAGTACTTC. Amino acid sequence: CSVEGQGAGETQYF.

The chain uses TRBV28 and TRBJ2-3, with D possibly matching TRBD1 (6 bases). The CDR3 contains 14 residues. Trimming took off 10 bases at V and 1 base at J, with 15 bases between the two ends. Looked up from germline, CDR1 is MDHEN and CDR2 is SYDVKM. The CDR3, as DNA: TGTGCCACCAAGCGGACAGTGGGCACAGATACGCAGTATTTT. Residues: CATKRTVGTDTQYF. Based on the CDR3 plus reference TRBV28 and TRBJ2-3, the full variable domain is DVKVTQSSRYLVKRTGEKVFLECVQDMDHENMFWYRQDPGLGLRLIYFSYDVKMKEKGDIPEGYSVSREKKERFSLILESASTNQTSMYLCATKRTVGTDTQYFGPGTRLTVL.

The rearrangement uses TRBV9 and TRBJ2-1; TRBD2 matches 8 bases. Per the germline V gene, CDR1 is SGDLS and CDR2 is YYNGEE. Unmatched junction bases numbered 5, after V lost 3 bases and J lost 3 bases. This CDR3 contains 15 residues. This CDR3 reads CASSASGSHYNEQFF. CDR3 DNA sequence: TGTGCCAGCAGCGCGAGCGGGAGCCACTACAATGAGCAGTTCTTC. Full variable domain (remainder filled in from reference TRBV9 and TRBJ2-1): DSGVTQTPKHLITATGQRVTLRCSPRSGDLSVYWYQQSLDQGLQFLIQYYNGEERAKGNILERFSAQQFPDLHSELNLSSLELGDSALYFCASSASGSHYNEQFFGPGTRLTVL.

A note on this clone: The same CDR3 is also encoded by other DNA sequences in this sample. The V gene is TRBV2, the J gene TRBJ2-7, with 8 bases aligning to TRBD1. This CDR3 is 14 amino acids long. V lost 6 bases to trimming and J lost 3 bases; unmatched junction nucleotides: 7. CDR1 SNHLY and CDR2 FYNNEI come from the germline V gene. CDR3 loop: CASSEQGQGYEQYF. CDR3 DNA: TGTGCCAGCAGCGAACAAGGACAGGGCTACGAGCAGTACTTC.

The chain has TRBV10-2 and TRBJ2-7; 10 bases are a match to TRBD1. Germline CDR1 WSHSY, CDR2 SAAADI. J gave up 2 bases and V 5 bases, and 6 bases lay outside the gene matches. This CDR3 is built from 15 residues. For the CDR3, the DNA is TGCGCCAGCAGTATTCCGGGACAGGGGACCTACGAGCAGTACTTC. Its translation: CASSIPGQGTYEQYF.

The V call is TRBV4-1, the J call TRBJ2-3; D is unresolved. Germline CDR1 is MGHRA and CDR2 is YSYEKL. Trimming shortened V by 4 bases and J by 0 bases, and 5 bases separated the two germline ends. CDR3 length: 13 amino acids. CDR3 residues: CASSLTSTDTQYF. The CDR3 DNA is TGCGCCAGCAGCCTGACTAGCACAGATACGCAGTATTTT.

With respect to this clone: Without the conserved terminal phenylalanine or tryptophan, this CDR3 likely stems from a read error. CDR3 region: CAWSVLEGAGGYTS. For the CDR3, the DNA is TGTGCCTGGAGTGTACTAGAGGGGGCAGGCGGCTACACCTCC. The V call is TRBV30, the J call TRBJ1-2, with TRBD1 identical over 7 bases. With 0 bases clipped from V and 8 bases from J, the junction kept 9 bases outside the gene matches. The CDR3 has 14 residues. Germline V gene data show CDR1 as GTSNPN and CDR2 as SVGIG (reference sequence).

This sequence joins TRBV5-1 and TRBJ2-5, with 7 bases that match TRBD2. CDR1 and CDR2 from the germline V gene are SGHRS and YFSETQ. The CDR3 consists of 16 residues. With 4 bases clipped from V and 4 bases from J, the junction kept 13 bases outside the gene matches. CDR3 residues: CASSPDPSGGGETQYF. CDR3 nucleotide sequence: TGCGCCAGCAGCCCGGACCCCTCTGGCGGGGGAGAGACCCAGTACTTC.

This clone was seen a single time. This sequence joins TRBV10-1 and TRBJ1-6; 8 bases agree with TRBD1. The CDR3 is 14 residues long. Germline V gene lookup returns CDR1 WNHNN and CDR2 SYGVQD (reference sequence). V lost 4 bases to trimming and J lost 7 bases; unmatched junction nucleotides: 3. CDR3 bases: TGCGCCAGCAGTGCCGGGGACAGGAATTCACCCCTCCACTTT. It translates to CASSAGDRNSPLHF.

V gene TRBV28 combines with J gene TRBJ2-5, with TRBD1 matching 8 bases. The DNA end favors TRBJ2-7, so the J call may be wrong. CDR3 length: 15 residues. CDR1 MDHEN and CDR2 SYDVKM come from the germline V gene. The CDR3 nucleotides read TGTGCCAGCAGTCTTCCAGACAGGGGTCCCTACGAGCAGTACTTC. This sequence encodes CASSLPDRGPYEQYF.

The rearrangement joins TRBV5-6 to TRBJ1-4, with 8 bases lining up with TRBD1. The trim removed 5 bases at V and 7 bases at J, leaving 10 bases unmatched. This CDR3 comprises 15 residues. Germline CDR1 and CDR2: SGHDT and YYEEEE. CDR3 DNA sequence: TGTGCCAGCAGTTTCGGCGGGACAGGCGGTGAAAAACTGTTTTTT. Protein sequence: CASSFGGTGGEKLFF.

The chain recombines TRBV29-1 with TRBJ2-1; 11 bases map to TRBD2. The junction had 2 bases not matched to a gene; V was cut back by 6 bases and J by 7 bases. This CDR3 is 12 amino acids long. Germline V gene sequence: CDR1 SQVTM, CDR2 ANQGSEA. CDR3 in amino acids: CSVGTSGNEQFF. The DNA of the CDR3 is TGCAGCGTCGGGACTAGCGGAAATGAGCAGTTCTTC.

This clone was detected a few times. The genes are TRBV5-4 and TRBJ1-6, with D maybe TRBD1 (5 bases). The CDR3 loop spans 15 amino acids. Germline loops: CDR1 SGHNT, CDR2 YYREEE (reference sequence). V lost 1 base and J 7 bases, leaving 12 bases between the germline ends. Here the CDR3 reads CASSLSQARNSPLHF. The CDR3 DNA reads as TGTGCCAGCAGCTTGTCACAGGCCAGGAATTCACCCCTCCACTTT.

The chain carries TRBV29-1 and TRBJ2-1; 7 positions match TRBD2. Germline V gene sequence: CDR1 SQVTM, CDR2 ANQGSEA. CDR3 length: 13 residues. The V segment lost 2 bases and the J segment 2 bases; nucleotides outside the gene matches: 0. CDR3 nucleotide sequence: TGCAGCGTTGAAAGCGGGACCTACAATGAGCAGTTCTTC. Its protein is CSVESGTYNEQFF.

This clone was seen a few times. This rearrangement joins TRBV29-1 to TRBJ1-2; D unclear. The CDR3 consists of 16 residues. Trimming pared 0 bases from V and 3 bases from J, leaving 17 bases between. CDR1 is SQVTM and CDR2 is ANQGSEA in the germline V gene. CDR3 residues: CSVEDRGGGSDYGYTF. The DNA for the CDR3 is TGCAGCGTTGAAGATCGCGGAGGAGGGTCGGACTATGGCTACACCTTC.

The gene calls are TRBV7-8 and TRBJ2-7; the D gene is possibly TRBD1 (5 bases). The CDR3 contains 13 residues. Between the trimmed V and J ends, which lost 5 bases and 2 bases, there was a span of 10 bases. Germline CDR1 and CDR2: SGHVS and FQNEAQ. The CDR3 bases are TGTGCCAGCAGCCAACAGGTAGCCTACGAGCAGTACTTC. It encodes CASSQQVAYEQYF.

The V and J genes are TRBV6-5 and TRBJ2-1, with TRBD2 matching 9 bases. The CDR3 extends over 16 amino acids. V lost 0 bases, J lost 6 bases, and 6 bases stayed unmatched. Per germline, CDR1 MNHEY and CDR2 SVGAGI. Here the CDR3 DNA reads TGTGCCAGCAGTTACTCGTTAGCGGGAGTCATCAATGAGCAGTTCTTC. Its translation: CASSYSLAGVINEQFF.

This clone was counted a single time. The J gene is TRBJ2-7, the V gene TRBV7-6; 11 bases are shared with TRBD1. Per the germline V gene, CDR1 is SGHVS and CDR2 is FNYEAQ. CDR3 length: 15 amino acids. With 4 bases clipped from V and 2 bases from J, the junction kept 4 bases outside the gene matches. The CDR3 DNA reads TGTGCCAGCAGCTCGGACAGGGGGCTTGCCTACGAGCAGTACTTC. It codes for CASSSDRGLAYEQYF.

This clone occurred a few times. The chain combines TRBV30 with TRBJ1-2; possibly TRBD1 for D (6 bases). The CDR3 loop spans 15 amino acids. The germline V gene encodes CDR1 GTSNPN and CDR2 SVGIG (reference sequence). The V and J ends lost 0 bases and 6 bases respectively, with 17 bases between them. The CDR3, as DNA: TGTGCCTGGAGTGTGCTGAGGGGGGGATCTGATGGCTACACCTTC. Amino acids: CAWSVLRGGSDGYTF.

The sample holds one count of this clone. V and J are TRBV28 and TRBJ1-1; D is perhaps TRBD1 (5 bases). The germline V gene encodes CDR1 MDHEN and CDR2 SYDVKM. The CDR3 runs 16 residues. The germline V and J ends were trimmed by 1 base and 4 bases, with 16 bases remaining between them. The DNA for the CDR3 is TGTGCCAGCAGTTTATTCGCAGGGTTTATCTTCACTGAAGCTTTCTTT. Translation: CASSLFAGFIFTEAFF.

This rearrangement joins TRBV7-3 to TRBJ2-7; 8 positions agree with TRBD1. The CDR3 spans 12 residues. Losses at the gene ends were 11 bases for V and 6 bases for J; bases not matched to a gene: 9. Per germline, CDR1 SGHTA and CDR2 FQGTGA. In nucleotides, the CDR3 is TGTGCCGGGGTATACAGGGGGATCGAGCAGTACTTC. As protein: CAGVYRGIEQYF.

V usage is TRBV11-2 and J usage is TRBJ1-2; D not certain. CDR3 length: 15 residues. The V gene lost 4 bases and the J gene lost 2 bases, with 14 bases spanning the gap. The germline gives CDR1 SGHAT, CDR2 FQNNGV. The CDR3 sequence is CASSSGPGKNYGYTF. The CDR3 DNA reads TGTGCCAGCAGCTCAGGCCCGGGGAAGAACTATGGCTACACCTTC.

This clone has only one observation. J is TRBJ2-3 and V is TRBV7-9; 9 positions agree with TRBD1. Losses at the gene ends were 4 bases for V and 4 bases for J; bases not matched to a gene: 15. The CDR3 sequence is 18 residues long. The germline V gene has CDR1 SEHNR and CDR2 FQNEAQ (reference sequence). DNA for the CDR3: TGTGCCAGCAGCTACTTTTTCCGGACAGGGGAGGGTGCAGATACGCAGTATTTT. Translated, it gives CASSYFFRTGEGADTQYF.